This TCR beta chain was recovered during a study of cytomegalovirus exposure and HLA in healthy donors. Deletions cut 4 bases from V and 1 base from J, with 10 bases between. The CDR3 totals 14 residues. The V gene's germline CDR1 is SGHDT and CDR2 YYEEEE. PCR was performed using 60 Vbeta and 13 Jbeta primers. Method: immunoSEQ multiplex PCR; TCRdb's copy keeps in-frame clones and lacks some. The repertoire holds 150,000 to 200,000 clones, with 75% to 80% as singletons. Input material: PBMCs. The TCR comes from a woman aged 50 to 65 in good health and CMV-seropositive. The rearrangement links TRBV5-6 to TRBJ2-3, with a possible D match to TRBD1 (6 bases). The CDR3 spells CASSTGQRTDTQYF. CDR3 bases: TGTGCCAGCAGCACTGGACAGCGCACAGATACGCAGTATTTT. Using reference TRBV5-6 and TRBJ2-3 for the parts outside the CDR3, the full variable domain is DAGVTQSPTHLIKTRGQQVTLRCSPKSGHDTVSWYQQALGQGPQFIFQYYEEEERQRGNFPDRFSGHQFPNYSSELNVNALLLGDSALYLCASSTGQRTDTQYFGPGTRLTVL.